These T cell receptor beta chains were read from a single sample in a study of shared clonotypes between healthy human individuals. Profiling relied on immunoSEQ multiplex PCR, and the TCRdb table lists in-frame clones only, not all of them. In the table there are some 530,000 clones, over 70% of which are singletons. Input material: PBMCs. The receptors derive from a woman in her thirties or forties in good health. Some clones in this sample may be carry-over from other donors' samples. Both conserved end residues are part of each CDR3. The D gene is left open where the match is weak. For some rows the clone size is stated as once, few or many, or as a class when expanded; others skip it.

TRBV30	many	.	TRBJ2-6	CAWSFGGANVLTF	TGTGCCTGGAGTTTTGGTGGGGCCAACGTCCTGACTTTC
TRBV5-4	.	.	TRBJ2-2	CASSTWAGELFF	TGTGCCAGCAGTACATGGGCCGGGGAGCTGTTTTTT
TRBV6-1	.	TRBD1	TRBJ1-5	CASSGTGNQPQHF	TGTGCCAGCAGTGGGACAGGGAATCAGCCCCAGCATTTT
TRBV5-6	once	.	TRBJ1-2	CASSLVGGRSYGYTF	TGTGCCAGCAGCTTGGTGGGGGGAAGAAGCTATGGCTACACCTTC
TRBV28	few	.	TRBJ2-1	CASSQTSRLVNEQFF	TGTGCCAGCAGCCAGACTAGTAGGTTGGTAAATGAGCAGTTCTTC
TRBV11-2	.	.	TRBJ2-7	CASSFGSTYEQYF	TGTGCCAGCAGCTTTGGTAGCACCTACGAGCAGTACTTC
TRBV5-1	.	TRBD2	TRBJ2-7	CASSSSSGTPYEQYF	TGCGCCAGCAGCTCTAGTAGCGGGACGCCCTACGAGCAGTACTTC
TRBV5-4	.	TRBD1	TRBJ1-2	CASSWGPGTGTLFGYTF	TGTGCCAGCAGCTGGGGACCCGGGACAGGGACCCTATTTGGCTACACCTTC
TRBV9	.	TRBD2	TRBJ2-1	CASSPRTSGRVYEQFF	TGTGCCAGCAGCCCACGGACTAGCGGGAGGGTCTATGAGCAGTTCTTC
TRBV7-8	.	.	TRBJ2-7	CASSQGRGRLYEQYF	TGTGCCAGCAGCCAAGGTCGGGGGCGGTTATACGAGCAGTACTTC
TRBV4-2	.	TRBD2	TRBJ2-2	CASSQVGTSGSWEELFF	TGTGCCAGCAGCCAAGTCGGGACTAGCGGGAGCTGGGAGGAGCTGTTTTTT
TRBV5-1	.	TRBD1	TRBJ2-5	CASIPGQGGLQETQYF	TGCGCCAGCATCCCGGGACAGGGTGGTTTACAAGAGACCCAGTACTTC
TRBV7-2	.	TRBD2	TRBJ2-4	CASSSTLAGEHIQYF	TGTGCCAGCAGCTCAACACTAGCGGGAGAACACATTCAGTACTTC
TRBV27	.	.	TRBJ2-7	CASSFRRLASEQYF	TGTGCCAGCAGTTTCAGGCGGCTAGCGAGCGAGCAGTACTTC
TRBV6-5	.	.	TRBJ1-2	CASRSWDGWDYGYTF	TGTGCCAGCAGGTCTTGGGACGGATGGGACTATGGCTACACCTTC
TRBV5-1	.	TRBD2	TRBJ2-1	CASSLALAIYNEQFF	TGCGCCAGCAGCTTGGCACTAGCGATTTACAATGAGCAGTTCTTC
TRBV6-1	.	TRBD1	TRBJ2-7	CASSPGQSYEQYF	TGTGCCAGTTCACCGGGACAGTCCTACGAGCAGTACTTC
TRBV29-1	.	.	TRBJ2-7	CSVGRGGGYEQYF	TGCAGCGTTGGGAGGGGGGGAGGATACGAGCAGTACTTC
TRBV6-6	.	TRBD1	TRBJ2-7	CASSSTTGFPYEQYF	TGTGCCAGCAGTTCGACGACAGGGTTCCCCTACGAGCAGTACTTC
TRBV15	.	.	TRBJ2-7	CATSRDRAAYEQYF	TGTGCCACCAGCAGAGACAGGGCCGCCTACGAGCAGTACTTC
TRBV7-6	.	TRBD1	TRBJ2-5	CASSMTGGGETQYF	TGTGCCAGCAGCATGACAGGGGGCGGGGAGACCCAGTACTTC
TRBV11-3	few	.	TRBJ2-1	CASSTEYNEQFF	TGTGCCAGCAGCACCGAATACAATGAGCAGTTCTTC
TRBV28	once	.	TRBJ1-2	CASSFLAGLNYGYTF	.
TRBV30	.	.	TRBJ2-7	CAWSLADRSVSEQYF	TGTGCCTGGAGTCTAGCGGACAGGAGTGTGTCCGAGCAGTACTTC
TRBV2	.	.	TRBJ2-3	CASSPDRYSSTDTQYF	TGTGCCAGCAGTCCGGACCGTTACTCTAGCACAGATACGCAGTATTTT
TRBV2	.	.	TRBJ1-5	CASSSIDSQPQHF	TGTGCCAGCAGTTCTATCGACAGTCAGCCCCAGCATTTT
TRBV5-4	.	TRBD2	TRBJ2-5	CASSPSGGAWETQYF	TGTGCCAGCAGCCCCTCGGGGGGGGCATGGGAGACCCAGTACTTC
TRBV6-4	.	.	TRBJ1-1	CASSDSYENTEAFF	TGTGCCAGCAGTGACTCATATGAGAACACTGAAGCTTTCTTT
TRBV6-5	.	TRBD1	TRBJ2-3	CASGSGTGLTDTQYF	TGTGCCAGCGGATCCGGGACAGGACTCACAGATACGCAGTATTTT
TRBV30	.	TRBD1	TRBJ1-2	CAWSARDRYYGYTF	TGTGCCTGGAGTGCCCGGGACAGGTACTATGGCTACACCTTC
TRBV9	.	.	TRBJ2-1	CASSVDSGWRGGNEQFF	TGTGCCAGCAGCGTAGATTCGGGGTGGAGGGGAGGCAATGAGCAGTTCTTC
TRBV5-1	.	TRBD1	TRBJ2-5	CASSIDGTVARETQYF	TGCGCCAGCAGCATCGATGGGACAGTGGCCCGGGAGACCCAGTACTTC
TRBV14	.	.	TRBJ2-4	CASSQSQNIQYF	TGTGCCAGCAGCCAATCACAGAACATTCAGTACTTC
TRBV7-9	.	.	TRBJ2-5	CASSQQESRETQYF	TGTGCCAGCAGTCAACAGGAGTCGAGGGAGACCCAGTACTTC
TRBV7-3	few	.	TRBJ2-7	CASSAGLASNEQYF	TGTGCCAGCAGCGCGGGCCTAGCATCTAACGAGCAGTACTTC
TRBV30	.	.	TRBJ1-3	CAWSVGNPIYF	TGTGCCTGGAGTGTTGGCAATCCCATATATTTT
TRBV7-3	.	.	TRBJ2-7	CASSLGMGEQYF	TGTGCCAGCAGCTTAGGGATGGGGGAGCAGTACTTC
TRBV7-6	.	.	TRBJ2-1	CASSFGVYNEQFF	TGTGCCAGCAGCTTCGGCGTCTACAATGAGCAGTTCTTC
TRBV6-1	once	.	TRBJ2-7	CASSELTGFYEQYF	TGTGCCAGCAGTGAGTTGACGGGATTCTACGAGCAGTACTTC
TRBV18	.	.	TRBJ2-4	CASSQDRSIAKNIQYF	TGTGCCAGCTCACAAGACCGTTCGATAGCCAAAAACATTCAGTACTTC
TRBV5-4	.	TRBD2	TRBJ2-3	CASSLASGSTDTQYF	TGTGCCAGCAGCTTGGCTAGCGGGAGTACAGATACGCAGTATTTT